Listed here are 20 T cell receptor beta chains from one sample, sequenced in a study of blood T cells in healthy people across ages. With a J-beta primer mix and a sample-barcoded 5' primer, a second PCR ran about 7 to 12 cycles. One entry per CDR3 protein results from TCRdb running MiXCR on the 5' RACE reads. The top ten clones hold about 20% of a sample with almost 800,000 distinct CDR3 sequences, 58% of them seen once. Sequencing was done on a sample of blood. All receptors derive from a man aged 30 to 39 in good health.

In its sample, this clonotype was seen a few times. This chain connects TRBV7-2 to TRBJ1-2, with D possibly matching TRBD1 (5 bases). V dropped 5 bases and J dropped 6 bases, with 13 bases sitting between them. Germline CDR1 is SGHTA and CDR2 is FQGNSA. The CDR3 has 13 residues. The CDR3, as DNA: TGTGCCAGCAGCCCCGGGGGGGTTGATGGCTACACCTTC. Protein sequence: CASSPGGVDGYTF.

The chain carries TRBV5-1 and TRBJ1-1, with D perhaps TRBD1 (5 bases). The CDR3 has 15 residues. The V gene's germline CDR1 is SGHRS and CDR2 YFSETQ. Trimming shortened V by 4 bases and J by 5 bases, and 18 bases separated the two germline ends. CDR3 in amino acids: CASSLGDGAGTEAFF. CDR3 DNA sequence: TGCGCCAGCAGCCTAGGGGATGGGGCTGGGACTGAAGCTTTCTTT.

A few counts support this clonotype. The CDR3 bases are TGTGCCACCAGTGATTCCGGGTCAGTTGAGGAGCAGTTCTTC. Amino acid sequence: CATSDSGSVEEQFF. The chain carries TRBV24-1 and TRBJ2-1; D is undetermined. V gave up 2 bases and J gave up 10 bases, with 14 bases separating them. This CDR3 comprises 14 residues. Germline V gene data show CDR1 as KGHDR and CDR2 as SFDVKD.

The V and J genes are TRBV12-3 or TRBV12-4 and TRBJ1-2; maybe TRBD1 (5 bases). Trimming stripped 3 bases from V and 3 bases from J, with 8 bases between. This CDR3 spans 13 amino acids. The CDR3 DNA follows: TGTGCCAGCAGTTTGGTACAGGACTATGGCTACACCTTC. This sequence encodes CASSLVQDYGYTF.

This clonotype was recorded a few times. The junction shows a germline mismatch at one end, possibly a read error. CDR3 amino acids: CASSLGQGLETQYF. The CDR3 region has the DNA TGTGCCAGCAGTTTGGGACAGGGATTGGAGACCCAGTACTTC. This chain joins TRBV5-1 and TRBJ2-5; 9 bases are a match to TRBD1. This CDR3 contains 14 residues. Germline assignment: CDR1 SGHRS and CDR2 YFSETQ.

This chain connects TRBV6-5 to TRBJ1-2; D is unresolved. The CDR3 extends over 13 amino acids. CDR1 and CDR2 from the germline V gene are MNHEY and SVGAGI. Trimming cost V 2 bases and J 7 bases, with 11 bases left between them. Written as DNA, the CDR3 is TGTGCCAGCAGTTACACTAAAATGAGTGGCTACACCTTC. Amino acid sequence: CASSYTKMSGYTF.

This clonotype was counted ten times or more. Written as DNA, the CDR3 is TGTGCCAGCAGCCCGATAGGGATGGGCTGGACATCTGTTTACGAGCAGTACTTC. It translates to CASSPIGMGWTSVYEQYF. The chain couples TRBV13 to TRBJ2-7, with D perhaps TRBD1 (5 bases). Germline CDR1 is PRHDT and CDR2 is FYEKMQ (reference sequence). V lost 5 bases and J lost 4, with 27 bases in between. The CDR3 contains 18 residues. Supplemented by reference TRBV13 and TRBJ2-7, the full variable domain reads AAGVIQSPRHLIKEKRETATLKCYPIPRHDTVYWYQQGPGQDPQFLISFYEKMQSDKGSIPDRFSAQQFSDYHSELNMSSLELGDSALYFCASSPIGMGWTSVYEQYFGPGTRLTVT.

The chain uses TRBV20-1 and TRBJ1-1; D remains ambiguous. Germline CDR1 reads DFQATT; CDR2 reads SNEGSKA (reference sequence). V lost 2 bases to trimming and J lost 1 base, with 8 bases between them. CDR3 length: 13 residues. Here the CDR3 reads CSARWAQNTEAFF. The CDR3 region has the DNA TGCAGTGCTAGATGGGCCCAGAACACTGAAGCTTTCTTT.

The chain combines TRBV20-1 with TRBJ1-5; TRBD1 matches 9 bases. CDR1 is DFQATT, CDR2 SNEGSKA, per germline (reference sequence). This CDR3 spans 13 amino acids. The junction had 6 bases not matched to a gene; V was cut back by 5 bases and J by 7 bases. The CDR3 DNA sequence: TGCAGTGCTTCCGGGACAGGGCGGCAGCCCCAGCATTTT. It encodes CSASGTGRQPQHF.

The chain is built from TRBV12-3 or TRBV12-4 and TRBJ2-3; 10 bases align to TRBD2. Losses at the gene ends were 6 bases for V and 0 bases for J; bases not matched to a gene: 3. The CDR3 is 15 residues long. The CDR3 reads CASRKLAGSTDTQYF. The CDR3 DNA sequence: TGTGCCAGCAGGAAACTAGCGGGGAGCACAGATACGCAGTATTTT.

This chain uses TRBV14 with TRBJ2-5; D may match TRBD1 or TRBD2 (5 bases each). The CDR3 sequence is 14 residues long. Germline assignment: CDR1 SGHDN and CDR2 FVKESK. The V end lost 4 bases, the J end lost 1 base, and 10 bases lay between the germline ends. The CDR3 here is CASSRRTFQETQYF. The CDR3 region has the DNA TGTGCCAGCAGCCGGAGGACATTCCAAGAGACCCAGTACTTC.

This chain connects TRBV19 to TRBJ1-6; 7 bases are shared with TRBD1. The V segment lost 6 bases and the J segment 10 bases; nucleotides outside the gene matches: 9. Germline V gene data show CDR1 as LNHDA and CDR2 as SQIVND (reference sequence). This CDR3 has 14 amino acids. CDR3 DNA: TGTGCCAGTAGCCATACAGGGGAGGGCTCACCCCTCCACTTT. Protein product: CASSHTGEGSPLHF.

The rearrangement links TRBV20-1 to TRBJ2-7; 8 nucleotides line up with TRBD2. Germline V gene sequence: CDR1 DFQATT, CDR2 SNEGSKA (reference sequence). This CDR3 is built from 13 residues. V was clipped by 8 bases and J by 4 bases; unmatched bases: 10. CDR3 nucleotide sequence: TGCAGTCTTACTAGCGGAGAGAAGTACGAGCAGTACTTC. Translation: CSLTSGEKYEQYF.

The CDR3 coding sequence is TGCGCCAGCAGCCAACCGGGACAGATAATCTCTGGGGCCAACGTCCTGACTTTC. It codes for CASSQPGQIISGANVLTF. The rearrangement joins TRBV4-3 to TRBJ2-6; 7 nucleotides agree with TRBD1. This CDR3 has 18 amino acids. Germline CDR1 reads LGHNA; CDR2 reads YSLEER. Losses at the gene ends were 2 bases for V and 0 bases for J; bases not matched to a gene: 7.

The chain joins TRBV7-9 to TRBJ2-5; D not certain. The germline V gene encodes CDR1 SEHNR and CDR2 FQNEAQ (reference sequence). The CDR3 totals 14 residues. Trimming pared 1 base from V and 7 bases from J, leaving 13 bases between. CDR3 DNA: TGTGCCAGCAGCTTAGAGTCGACCATTGGGACCCAGTACTTC. This gives the protein CASSLESTIGTQYF.

This clonotype has a handful of counts. The rearrangement joins TRBV20-1 to TRBJ2-3, with D uncertain. The length of the CDR3 is 14 residues. The V gene lost 6 bases and the J gene lost 1 base, with 14 bases spanning the gap. Germline values: CDR1 DFQATT, CDR2 SNEGSKA (reference sequence). CDR3 protein: CSALSDFGTDTQYF. CDR3 nucleotide sequence: TGCAGTGCCCTAAGCGACTTCGGCACAGATACGCAGTATTTT.

The chain links TRBV28 to TRBJ1-2; 7 bases align to TRBD1. The CDR3 runs 17 residues. Trimming took 7 bases from V and 0 from J; bases not matched to a gene: 14. Germline lookup yields CDR1 MDHEN and CDR2 SYDVKM. As DNA, the CDR3 is TGTGCCAGCATTGGAGGATTCGGGGACAGAGCTAACTATGGCTACACCTTC. Translated: CASIGGFGDRANYGYTF.

V gene TRBV29-1 combines with J gene TRBJ1-2, with D hard to call. V lost 5 bases and J 10 bases, leaving 11 bases between the germline ends. Looked up from germline, CDR1 is SQVTM and CDR2 is ANQGSEA. The CDR3 extends over 10 amino acids. The CDR3 is CSVWFLDYTF. The CDR3 DNA is TGCAGCGTTTGGTTCCTTGACTACACCTTC.

This rearrangement joins TRBV7-9 to TRBJ2-4; D is perhaps TRBD1 (6 bases). The better agreement between TRBJ2-7 and the DNA end casts doubt on the J call. CDR3 length: 12 residues. Germline V gene lookup returns CDR1 SEHNR and CDR2 FQNEAQ (reference sequence). CDR3 protein: CASTNTGLEQYF. CDR3 DNA sequence: TGTGCCAGCACGAACACAGGGCTCGAGCAGTACTTC.

The genes are TRBV20-1 and TRBJ2-7, with D perhaps matching TRBD1 or TRBD2 (5 bases each). Deletions cut 2 bases from V and 0 bases from J, with 17 bases between. The CDR3 spans 16 residues. Germline loops: CDR1 DFQATT, CDR2 SNEGSKA (reference sequence). The DNA for the CDR3 is TGCAGTGCTAGATATTTGGACGGGGCGTCCTCCTACGAGCAGTACTTC. Translation gives CSARYLDGASSYEQYF.